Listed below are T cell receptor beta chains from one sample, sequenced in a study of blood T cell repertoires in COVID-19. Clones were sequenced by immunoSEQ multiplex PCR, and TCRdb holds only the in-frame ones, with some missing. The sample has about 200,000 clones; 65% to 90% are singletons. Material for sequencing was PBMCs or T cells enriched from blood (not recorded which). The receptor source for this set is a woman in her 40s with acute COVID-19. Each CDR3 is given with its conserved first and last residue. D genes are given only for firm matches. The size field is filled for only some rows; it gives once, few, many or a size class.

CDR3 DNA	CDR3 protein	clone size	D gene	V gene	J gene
TGTGCCAGCAGTTTAGTGGGCTCTTGGCGCCTCCACTTT	CASSLVGSWRLHF	.	.	TRBV27	TRBJ1-6
TGTGCCAGCAGCCAAGAAATTGGCCAGCCCCAGCATTTT	CASSQEIGQPQHF	.	.	TRBV3-1/TRBV3-2	TRBJ1-5
TGTGCCAGCAGCTATAGCGGAGCGAACACCGGGGAGCTGTTTTTT	CASSYSGANTGELFF	.	.	TRBV27	TRBJ2-2
TGCGCCAGCAGCCAAGATACGGGGATTCGGCAGTTCTTC	CASSQDTGIRQFF	.	.	TRBV4-3	TRBJ2-1
TGTGCCAGCTCACCTTACGGGGAGACCCAGTACTTC	CASSPYGETQYF	.	.	TRBV18	TRBJ2-5
TGTGCCACCAGCAGCTCAGGGCGGGAGATGTACGAGCAGTACTTC	CATSSSGREMYEQYF	once	TRBD2	TRBV15	TRBJ2-7
TGTGCCAGCAGCCGGGCGCCAAGCGGGAGTTACGAGCAGTACTTC	CASSRAPSGSYEQYF	.	TRBD2	TRBV6-2/TRBV6-3	TRBJ2-7
TGTGCCAGCTCGAGGGACAGGGAAACGAACACTGAAGCTTTCTTT	CASSRDRETNTEAFF	.	TRBD1	TRBV18	TRBJ1-1
TGTGCCAGCAGTTTATCGACTAGCGGGAGGGATACGCAGTATTTT	CASSLSTSGRDTQYF	.	TRBD2	TRBV28	TRBJ2-3
TGTGCCAGCAGCTTTGAGGGCAATCAGCCCCAGCATTTT	CASSFEGNQPQHF	.	.	TRBV11-3	TRBJ1-5
TGTGCCAGCAGCACTACCCCCGGGACAGGGTCCTACGAGCAGTACTTC	CASSTTPGTGSYEQYF	.	TRBD1	TRBV7-9	TRBJ2-7
TGTGCCAGCAGCTCTCCCGGCCGGGACTCTGGAAACACCATATATTTT	CASSSPGRDSGNTIYF	.	.	TRBV28	TRBJ1-3
TGTGCCAGCAGCGACCCATCGGGACACTCATCCTACAATGAGCAGTTCTTC	CASSDPSGHSSYNEQFF	.	.	TRBV9	TRBJ2-1
TGTGCCAGCAGCCCATGGGGGGAGGCTAATGAAAAACTGTTTTTT	CASSPWGEANEKLFF	many	.	TRBV13	TRBJ1-4
TGTGCCAGCAGTCTTACTAGCACGGGTTTGCAGTTCTTC	CASSLTSTGLQFF	.	.	TRBV28	TRBJ2-1
TGTGCCAGTAGAGAGACTAGCGCTAGCACAGATACGCAGTATTTT	CASRETSASTDTQYF	.	TRBD2	TRBV19	TRBJ2-3
TGTGCCAGCAGCCGGACTCAGGCGGAGACCCAGTACTTC	CASSRTQAETQYF	.	.	TRBV28	TRBJ2-5